This TCR beta chain was captured in a study of T cell responses to AZD1222 COVID-19 vaccine. CDR1 and CDR2 (germline): ENHRY, SYGVKD. This CDR3 comprises 17 residues. The ends lost 8 bases at V and 8 bases at J; junction bases unmatched: 15. Sequenced by immunoSEQ multiplex PCR; TCRdb stores in-frame clones only, minus some. The sample holds 100,000 to 150,000 clones, approximately 91% seen once. The receptor's source is an adult who received the AZD1222 COVID-19 vaccine. This chain connects TRBV10-3 to TRBJ1-4; the match to TRBD1 covers 12 bases. This specimen was peripheral blood, taken 28 days after the second AZD1222 dose. CDR3 DNA sequence: TGTGCCATCTCAAACAGGGACAGGGGGCTTTCGGGGGAAAAACTGTTTTTT. Its translation: CAISNRDRGLSGEKLFF.